This TCR beta chain was recovered during a study of blood T cell repertoires in COVID-19. Study-level information: Sites across the United States, Italy and Spain contributed samples from acute and convalescent COVID-19. The cDNA or gDNA used as material had been derived from T cells, B-cell-depleted T cells, or PBMCs.

In the authors' methods: The authors estimated nucleated cell counts from reference gene primer amplification. Measured with immunoSEQ multiplex PCR; TCRdb has only the in-frame clones, and not every one. The DNA gave D and trimming, while V, J and clone size come from that table. The table lists approximately 70,000 clones, approximately 89% of them singletons, with around 32% in the top ten. The receptor's source is a woman older than 75 with active or convalescent COVID-19. The source material was peripheral blood.

This CDR3 reads CASSQPHLSGQANYGYTF. In nucleotides, the CDR3 is TGTGCCAGCAGCCAACCCCATTTGTCAGGCCAGGCTAACTATGGCTACACCTTC. The chain joins TRBV4-2 to TRBJ1-2; D unclear. V was clipped by 2 bases and J by 0 bases, with 19 bases between them. This CDR3 region has 18 residues. CDR1 LGHNA and CDR2 YNFKEQ come from the germline V gene.